The entry below describes one T cell receptor beta chain. There are a few counts of this clone. Its antigen is still unknown. No base qualities exist here, and no much larger clone lies one base off it. These data belong to a study of blood T cell repertoires in COVID-19 (TCRdb year 2020). About the investigation overall: Collaborator samples came from the United States, Italy and Spain and covered acute and convalescent phases of COVID-19. Where available, HLA class I and class II types were taken from metadata supplied by the sample provider and were not determined by assay-based typing. The prospective study material was composed of cDNA or gDNA derived from T cells, B-cell-depleted T cells, or PBMCs. Deeply sampled blood TCRbeta repertoires from subjects exposed to, actively infected with, or recovered from COVID-19 were included in the dataset. The samples were drawn from two sources: the first 160 participants of the ongoing ImmuneRACE study, and fewer than 1,500 subjects contributed by 6 global collaborators. The repertoires were released in a freely available public database intended as a resource for research on the immune response to SARS-CoV-2. The sample metadata nearly always contained a de-identified subject ID, COVID-19 status, age in years and sex.

In the prospective study, participants were roughly 18 to 89 years old, resided in fewer than 25 geographic areas of the United States, and were enrolled through a virtual design. Cohort assignment in the prospective study relied on participant-reported clinical history from a screening survey and a study questionnaire. ImmuneRACE Cohort 3 recovered participants were defined by two consecutive negative NP/OP PCR tests, healthcare professional clearance, or symptom resolution. Mobile phlebotomists in the prospective study collected whole blood, serum and a nasopharyngeal or oropharyngeal swab from every participant. Prospective study participants could optionally give additional blood draws and questionnaires over an approximately two-month period. Before DNA extraction, blood samples from the prospective study were shipped at room temperature or frozen. What the work shows at the level of the full study, not this receptor alone: How much clinical and demographic metadata was included differed by source and by participant, and the metadata was provided uncurated.

Including cysteine and phenylalanine, the CDR3 has 14 amino acids. Only CDR3 DNA is held: 42 bases, read in frame from base 1. V is cut by 0 bases and J by 8 bases, and the space between the germline ends is 13 bases. For CDR1 and CDR2, the germline V gene lists MNHEY and SVGAGI. The immunoSEQ Assay, a bias-controlled multiplex PCR, was used to amplify TCRbeta CDR3 regions from genomic DNA. Regarding the original processing steps: The number of nucleated cells in each sample was estimated by amplification of reference gene primers within the assay. To quantify the absolute abundance of each unique TCRbeta CDR3 rearrangement, sequence reads were collapsed and filtered. For each sample, productive Simpson clonality was calculated by taking the square root of Simpson's diversity index across productive rearrangements. TCRdb obtained this table from immuneACCESS and retained in-frame rearrangements with V and J assigned. These tables miss some clones; where compared with another copy, unresolved V genes account for less than half of the shortfall, and the remainder is unexplained. V, J and clone size are taken as reported in that table, and D and trimming were inferred from the DNA itself. The sample has roughly 250,000 clones on record, more than 75% of them singletons. Approximately 1.6% of the sample is taken by the ten largest.

The chain was built from TRBV6-5 and TRBJ1-2; TRBD1 is perhaps the D gene, given 5 matching bases. What was sequenced was PBMCs or T cells enriched from blood (not recorded which). This sequence was found in a woman between 50 and 59 years old who had recovered from COVID-19. CDR3 region: CASSYSTPGSGYTF. In nucleotide form, the sequence is TGTGCCAGCAGTTACTCGACCCCAGGGTCAGGCTACACCTTC.